This T cell receptor beta chain was recorded in a study of blood T cells in healthy people across ages. Only a few counts were recorded for this clonotype. A sample-barcoded 5' primer and a J-beta primer mix were used in a second PCR of about 7 to 11 cycles. Every cDNA molecule bore a tag from a template-switch adaptor containing 12 random nucleotides. Each CDR3 protein gets one entry after TCRdb re-called the 5' RACE reads with MiXCR. This table holds some 700,000 distinct CDR3 sequences, 35% to 45% found once. The TCR was taken from a woman in her sixties in good health. Material: blood.

The CDR3 protein is CASSPTVTYEQYF. CDR3 DNA sequence: TGTGCCAGCTCCCCGACCGTCACCTACGAGCAGTACTTC. The J gene is TRBJ2-7, the V gene TRBV18; D is ambiguous. In germline, CDR1 is KGHSH, CDR2 LQKENI. The V end was cut by 6 bases, the J end by 2 bases, with 11 bases between. CDR3 length equals 13 residues.